Sequencing of this T cell receptor beta chain was carried out in a study of T-cell memory formation after mild COVID-19. Turning to the study itself: TCR clusters were mostly confined to one donor each.

TCRdb reprocessed the 5' RACE reads with MiXCR, giving one entry per CDR3 protein. The repertoire holds hundreds of thousands of distinct CDR3 sequences, with 20% as singletons. The CDR3 has 13 amino acids. V was trimmed by 1 base and J by 4 bases, leaving 6 bases between them. Germline lookup yields CDR1 SGHVS and CDR2 FQNEAQ. The sequenced material came from PBMCs or a T cell subset sorted from them (not recorded which). The source of this sequence is an adult woman who had mild COVID-19 (a few samples of this study predate the infection). Cell type and time point are not known. The chain links TRBV7-8 to TRBJ2-3; D is undetermined. The chain's CDR3 is CASSLVEADTQYF. In DNA, the CDR3 is TGTGCCAGCAGCTTAGTTGAGGCAGATACGCAGTATTTT. The variable domain in full, completed from reference TRBV7-8 and TRBJ2-3, reads GAGVSQSPRYKVAKRGQDVALRCDPISGHVSLFWYQQALGQGPEFLTYFQNEAQLDKSGLPSDRFFAERPEGSVSTLKIQRTQQEDSAVYLCASSLVEADTQYFGPGTRLTVL.